This TCR beta chain was sequenced during a study of T cell repertoires in cytomegalovirus infection. Study-level results: Public TCR beta family frequency separated CMV-and-HLA carriers, including in an independent cohort.

Per the germline V gene, CDR1 is SGHTA and CDR2 is FQGTGA. CDR3 length equals 15 residues. V lost 0 bases and J 5 bases, leaving 11 bases between the germline ends. This clonotype appeared a few times. Its target is not known. From the reads, TCRdb called clonotypes with MiXCR, one entry per CDR3 protein. The sample consists of 300,000 to 400,000 distinct CDR3 sequences, 25% to 30% of them appearing once. This receptor was obtained from a human donor in good health (CMV status not recorded). Some clones in this sample may be carry-over from other donors' samples. The chain uses TRBV7-3 and TRBJ2-1, with D maybe TRBD2 (5 bases). This material consisted of cultured PBMCs, taken from culture after CMV antigen stimulation. The CDR3 sequence is CASSLTSMEDNEQFF. The CDR3 bases are TGTGCCAGCAGCTTAACGTCCATGGAGGACAATGAGCAGTTCTTC.